The 4 T cell receptor beta chains reported below all come from one sample, sequenced in a study of CD8 T cells in ankylosing spondylitis. TCRdb recomputed calls from the 5' RACE reads with MiXCR, one row per CDR3 protein. The table lists under 150,000 distinct CDR3 sequences, over 10% of them singletons. The sequencing input was blood, either unsorted or a sorted T cell fraction (not recorded which). The receptors stem from a female donor with ankylosing spondylitis or in good health (not recorded which).

In its sample, this clonotype was seen many times. V and J are TRBV12-3 or TRBV12-4 and TRBJ2-7; tentative D call: TRBD2 (5 bases). This CDR3 region has 12 residues. Trimming left V 3 bases short and J 12 bases short, with 15 bases between. CDR3 bases: TGTGCCAGCAGTTTGGTCGGGGAAAGACGGTACTTC. Its translation is CASSLVGERRYF.

The sample holds many counts of this clonotype. The chain has TRBV7-9 and TRBJ1-1; no clear D. The CDR3 length is 12 residues. CDR1 and CDR2 (germline): SEHNR, FQNEAQ (reference sequence). Trimming left V 3 bases short and J 4 bases short, with 6 bases between. CDR3 DNA sequence: TGTGCCAGCAGCTTTCCAGTCACTGAAGCTTTCTTT. Residues: CASSFPVTEAFF.

This clonotype appeared many times. This sequence joins TRBV6-5 and TRBJ2-1; D could derive from TRBD1 or TRBD2 (6 bases each). The V end lost 2 bases, the J end lost 2 bases, and 10 bases lay between the germline ends. The CDR3 is 15 residues long. Germline CDR1 is MNHEY and CDR2 is SVGAGI. The CDR3 sequence is CASSYRGVAYNEQFF. As DNA, the CDR3 is TGTGCCAGCAGTTACAGGGGGGTCGCCTACAATGAGCAGTTCTTC.

About this clonotype: This may stem from a read error, because a much larger clone lies one nucleotide away. No DNA is shown, since the ends of the CDR3 on it are uncertain; the CDR3 is the one TCRdb lists. The genes are TRBV20-1 and TRBJ2-5; the table assigns TRBD2, which was not confirmed against the DNA. Both ends counted, the CDR3 spans 11 residues. Germline-derived CDR1 and CDR2 are DFQATT and SNEGSKA (reference sequence). CDR3 region: CSAFGEGTQSF.